A single sample gave rise to the 20 T cell receptor beta chains below, sequenced in a study of chemoradiotherapy in HPV16-positive cancers. Measured with immunoSEQ multiplex PCR; TCRdb has only the in-frame clones, and not every one. Of some 3,000 clones detected, approximately 84% appear once; the ten largest clones hold about 3.1%. Sequences were derived from tumor tissue, sampled from a patient who underwent chemoradiotherapy. Receptors originate from a human donor with HPV-associated anogenital cancer.

The CDR3 bases are TGTGCCAGCAGGAGGGACGACTTCAGCTATGGCTACACCTTC. The encoded protein is CASRRDDFSYGYTF. The rearrangement links TRBV6-1 to TRBJ1-2, with D perhaps TRBD1 (5 bases). With 6 bases removed from V and 4 bases from J, the gap between germline ends came to 15 bases. CDR3 size: 14 residues. CDR1 and CDR2 from the germline V gene are MNHNS and SASEGT.

The chain joins TRBV11-2 to TRBJ2-6; D is uncertain. Trimming removed 1 base from V and 2 bases from J, with 9 bases in between. This CDR3 contains 16 residues. In germline, CDR1 is SGHAT, CDR2 FQNNGV. The CDR3 DNA is TGTGCCAGCAGCTTAGGGGGTTCTACTGGGGCCAACGTCCTGACTTTC. It codes for CASSLGGSTGANVLTF.

The CDR3 loop is CASSLSGRPPLHF. DNA of the CDR3: TGCGCCAGCAGCTTGTCAGGGAGGCCACCCCTCCACTTT. This chain links TRBV5-1 with TRBJ1-6, with a tentative D call TRBD1 (5 bases). Germline values: CDR1 SGHRS, CDR2 YFSETQ. CDR3 length: 13 amino acids. The ends were cut back, 1 base at V and 11 bases at J, with 10 bases in the middle.

The rearrangement uses TRBV5-5 and TRBJ1-2, with 7 bases lining up with TRBD1. The CDR3 is 12 amino acids. Germline-derived CDR1 and CDR2 are SGHKS and YYEKEE (reference sequence). V lost 3 bases to trimming and J lost 10 bases; unmatched junction nucleotides: 6. This chain's CDR3 is CASSSSTGPYTF. The CDR3 DNA follows: TGTGCCAGCAGCTCCTCGACAGGGCCCTACACCTTC.

Points on this clone: Additional DNA sequences in this sample encode the identical CDR3. The rearrangement uses TRBV5-1 and TRBJ1-2, with D uncertain. V lost 5 bases and J 2 bases, leaving 13 bases between the germline ends. The CDR3 consists of 14 residues. The germline gives CDR1 SGHRS, CDR2 YFSETQ. The DNA of the CDR3 is TGCGCCAGCAGTTTGCCGGACTTAAACTATGGCTACACCTTC. Protein: CASSLPDLNYGYTF. Full variable domain (outside the CDR3, taken from reference TRBV5-1 and TRBJ1-2): KAGVTQTPRYLIKTRGQQVTLSCSPISGHRSVSWYQQTPGQGLQFLFEYFSETQRNKGNFPGRFSGRQFSNSRSEMNVSTLELGDSALYLCASSLPDLNYGYTFGSGTRLTVV.

V usage is TRBV11-2 and J usage is TRBJ1-5; D gene uncertain. The germline V and J ends were trimmed by 2 bases and 6 bases, with 8 bases remaining between them. Looked up from germline, CDR1 is SGHAT and CDR2 is FQNNGV. The CDR3 spans 13 residues. The DNA for the CDR3 is TGTGCCAGCAGCTTATCGGAGGGTCAGCCCCAGCATTTT. Its protein is CASSLSEGQPQHF.

The chain combines TRBV7-8 with TRBJ1-6; D is uncertain. This CDR3 comprises 13 residues. V was clipped by 1 base and J by 12 bases, with 10 bases between them. The V gene's germline CDR1 is SGHVS and CDR2 FQNEAQ. The CDR3 sequence: CASSLEQPLPLHF. The CDR3 nucleotides are TGTGCCAGCAGCTTAGAACAGCCATTACCCCTCCACTTT.

The chain recombines TRBV19 with TRBJ1-2, with 7 bases lining up with TRBD1. Trimming took 2 bases from V and 4 from J; bases not matched to a gene: 1. From germline, CDR1 is LNHDA and CDR2 SQIVND (reference sequence). This CDR3 comprises 13 residues. CDR3 nucleotides: TGTGCCAGTAGTATAAGGGACAGCTATGGCTACACCTTC. This codes for CASSIRDSYGYTF.

CDR3 protein: CASSDPLAGANEQFF. In DNA form, the CDR3 reads TGTGCCAGCAGTGACCCACTAGCGGGGGCCAATGAGCAGTTCTTC. This rearrangement joins TRBV2 to TRBJ2-1, with 11 nucleotides matching TRBD2. V dropped 3 bases and J dropped 6; count of bases not matched to a gene: 4. This CDR3 region has 15 residues. Looked up from germline, CDR1 is SNHLY and CDR2 is FYNNEI. The full variable domain, with the rest looked up from reference TRBV2 and TRBJ2-1, is EPEVTQTPSHQVTQMGQEVILRCVPISNHLYFYWYRQILGQKVEFLVSFYNNEISEKSEIFDDQFSVERPDGSNFTLKIRSTKLEDSAMYFCASSDPLAGANEQFFGPGTRLTVL.

The chain joins TRBV28 to TRBJ1-1, with TRBD1 matching over 9 bases. The V gene end was trimmed by 6 bases and the J gene end by 4 bases; junction bases not matched to a gene: 12. The CDR3 length is 16 residues. Germline V gene data show CDR1 as MDHEN and CDR2 as SYDVKM. The CDR3 DNA reads as TGTGCCAGCAGGAGAACAGGGGGCTTAGGGGGCACTGAAGCTTTCTTT. Its protein is CASRRTGGLGGTEAFF.

The chain joins TRBV6-4 to TRBJ2-3, with D perhaps TRBD1 (6 bases). V was cut by 7 bases and J by 1 base, with 15 bases left in between. Per germline, CDR1 MRHNA and CDR2 SNTAGT. This CDR3 spans 15 amino acids. The CDR3 DNA sequence: TGTGCCAGCACCCTACAGGGACGAGGCACAGATACGCAGTATTTT. Protein sequence: CASTLQGRGTDTQYF.

This sequence joins TRBV4-2 and TRBJ2-5, with TRBD2 as a possible D gene (5 bases). The germline CDR1 and CDR2 sequences are LGHNA and YNFKEQ. V lost 0 bases, J lost 5 bases, and 13 bases lay in between. The CDR3 covers 15 residues. CDR3 region: CASSQEGRTGETQYF. DNA for the CDR3: TGTGCCAGCAGCCAAGAGGGTCGGACTGGGGAGACCCAGTACTTC.

V is TRBV7-2 and J is TRBJ1-1, with 7 bases lining up with TRBD1. Germline trimming cut 3 bases from V and 1 base from J; bases unmatched to any gene: 8. The CDR3 length is 16 residues. The germline V gene has CDR1 SGHTA and CDR2 FQGNSA. CDR3 region: CASSFPRTGTNTEAFF. The CDR3 bases are TGTGCCAGCAGCTTTCCTCGGACAGGAACGAACACTGAAGCTTTCTTT.

The chain uses TRBV5-1 and TRBJ2-7; D is perhaps TRBD1 (6 bases). The ends were cut back, 5 bases at V and 2 bases at J, with 14 bases in the middle. There are 14 residues in the CDR3. The germline gives CDR1 SGHRS, CDR2 YFSETQ. The CDR3 DNA follows: TGCGCCAGCAGTCGGGACACCCAGACCTACGAGCAGTACTTC. It specifies CASSRDTQTYEQYF. Full variable domain (remainder filled in from reference TRBV5-1 and TRBJ2-7): KAGVTQTPRYLIKTRGQQVTLSCSPISGHRSVSWYQQTPGQGLQFLFEYFSETQRNKGNFPGRFSGRQFSNSRSEMNVSTLELGDSALYLCASSRDTQTYEQYFGPGTRLTVT.

This clone was picked up one time. The chain uses TRBV18 and TRBJ2-1; 9 bases align to TRBD2. The V gene's germline CDR1 is KGHSH and CDR2 LQKENI. Unmatched junction bases numbered 2, after V lost 3 bases and J lost 5 bases. The CDR3 length is 14 residues. The CDR3 reads CASSPAGGNNEQFF. The CDR3 bases are TGTGCCAGCTCACCTGCGGGAGGGAACAATGAGCAGTTCTTC.

The rearrangement joins TRBV29-1 to TRBJ1-5, with 7 bases lining up with TRBD1. J lost 4 bases, V lost 5 bases, and 8 bases had no gene match. Germline values: CDR1 SQVTM, CDR2 ANQGSEA. The CDR3 runs 14 residues. This CDR3 reads CSVSGTDPNQPQHF. CDR3 bases: TGCAGCGTTTCGGGGACAGATCCTAATCAGCCCCAGCATTTT.

Of note for this clone: The same CDR3 arises from other DNA sequences in this sample as well. The chain links TRBV6-1 to TRBJ1-5; 8 bases match TRBD1. V was clipped by 3 bases and J by 0 bases; unmatched bases: 1. The CDR3 totals 15 residues. Germline V gene data show CDR1 as MNHNS and CDR2 as SASEGT. The CDR3 coding sequence is TGTGCCAGCAGTGACAGGGGGCCTAGCAATCAGCCCCAGCATTTT. Translation: CASSDRGPSNQPQHF.

The rearrangement uses TRBV5-1 and TRBJ2-1, with 16 nucleotides matching TRBD2. Germline lookup yields CDR1 SGHRS and CDR2 YFSETQ. J gave up 3 bases and V 4 bases, and 7 bases lay outside the gene matches. CDR3 size: 18 residues. The CDR3 loop reads CASSLGLAGGHNYNEQFF. For the CDR3, the DNA is TGCGCCAGCAGCCTGGGACTAGCGGGAGGGCATAACTACAATGAGCAGTTCTTC.

The chain couples TRBV6-5 to TRBJ1-4, with TRBD1 identical over 8 bases. The germline V gene encodes CDR1 MNHEY and CDR2 SVGAGI. The CDR3 spans 13 residues. Germline trimming cut 5 bases from V and 8 bases from J; bases unmatched to any gene: 4. The CDR3 coding sequence is TGTGCCAGCAGTCGGACAGGGAAAGAAAAACTGTTTTTT. The encoded protein is CASSRTGKEKLFF.

The chain employs TRBV13 and TRBJ1-6; D is perhaps TRBD1 (5 bases). The CDR3 sequence is 16 residues long. V lost 5 bases, J lost 7 bases, and 18 bases lay in between. CDR1 and CDR2 (germline): PRHDT, FYEKMQ (reference sequence). DNA for the CDR3: TGTGCCAGCAGCCGGGGAAGGGGCACTCAAAATTCACCCCTCCACTTT. This codes for CASSRGRGTQNSPLHF.